Included here is one TCR beta chain sequence, with context. Its matching antigen is unknown. This sample is part of a study of T-cell memory formation after mild COVID-19. Findings and limits, study-wide: Among clones contracting day 15 to 85, CD4/CD8 was balanced, whereas later expanders leaned CD4+.

This CDR3 has 13 amino acids. V lost 3 bases, J lost 5 bases, and 10 bases lay in between. MiXCR was run by TCRdb on the 5' RACE reads, yielding one entry per CDR3 protein. The sample has around 340,000 distinct CDR3 sequences; roughly 21% are singletons. This sequence joins TRBV12-3 or TRBV12-4 and TRBJ1-2; D remains unclear. The origin of this receptor is an adult woman who had mild COVID-19 (a few samples of this study predate the infection). Cell type and time point are not known. The sequencing input was PBMCs or a T cell subset sorted from them (not recorded which). The DNA of the CDR3 is TGTGCCAGCAGTTTCAGTGGGCTGTATGGCTACACCTTC. Protein product: CASSFSGLYGYTF.